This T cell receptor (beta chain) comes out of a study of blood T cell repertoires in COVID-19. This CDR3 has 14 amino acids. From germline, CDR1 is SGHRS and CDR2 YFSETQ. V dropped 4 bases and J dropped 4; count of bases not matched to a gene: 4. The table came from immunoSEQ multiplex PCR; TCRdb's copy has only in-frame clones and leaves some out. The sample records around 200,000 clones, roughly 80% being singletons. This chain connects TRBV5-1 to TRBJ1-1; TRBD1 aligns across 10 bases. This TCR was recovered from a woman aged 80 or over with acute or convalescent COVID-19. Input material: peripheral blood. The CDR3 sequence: CASSNGQGGTEAFF. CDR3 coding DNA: TGCGCCAGCAGCAACGGACAGGGGGGCACTGAAGCTTTCTTT.